Sequencing of this T cell receptor (beta chain) was carried out in a study of blood T cell repertoires in COVID-19. On the study more broadly: Sites across the United States, Italy and Spain contributed samples from acute and convalescent COVID-19. Sample material is recorded as cDNA or gDNA derived from T cells, B-cell-depleted T cells, or PBMCs.

In the original analysis: From reference gene primer amplification, estimates of nucleated cell counts were derived. Profiling relied on immunoSEQ multiplex PCR, and the TCRdb table lists in-frame clones only, not all of them. V and J calls plus clone size are reproduced from that table; the DNA served to infer D and trimming. The sample contains about 400,000 clones, around 86% of which appear only once. The CDR3 is 15 residues long. Trimming left V 0 bases short and J 8 bases short, with 14 bases between. Germline CDR1 reads SGDLS; CDR2 reads YYNGEE. This chain connects TRBV9 to TRBJ1-4; D is perhaps TRBD1 (5 bases). The sample was peripheral blood. This clonotype was sampled from a human donor in a cohort sampled during active COVID-19. The DNA for the CDR3 is TGTGCCAGCAGCGTAGAAGTAGGGGAGGGGGAAAAACTGTTTTTT. It encodes CASSVEVGEGEKLFF.